This T cell receptor beta chain was recorded in a study of blood T cell repertoires in COVID-19. Study in general: Material from acute and convalescent COVID-19 was sourced from the United States, Italy and Spain.

The assay was immunoSEQ multiplex PCR, and TCRdb's table has in-frame clones only and misses some. This sample has 270,000 or so clones, with roughly four fifths found just once. What was sequenced was peripheral blood. The receptor was isolated from a woman aged 45-65 years who had recovered from COVID-19.

CDR3 protein: CASSTPPRHRQKETQYF. The CDR3 DNA reads TGTGCCAGTAGTACGCCCCCGAGACACCGACAAAAAGAGACCCAGTACTTC. The chain recombines TRBV19 with TRBJ2-5; D remains ambiguous. Trimming removed 4 bases at V and 3 bases at J, with 21 bases between. This CDR3 has 17 residues. CDR1 and CDR2 (germline): LNHDA, SQIVND (reference sequence).